Given below is one T cell receptor beta chain in context. This entry belongs to a study of blood T cell repertoires in COVID-19. As for the study in general: Sources were T cells, B-cell-depleted T cells, or PBMCs; the material itself was cDNA or gDNA.

Profiled with immunoSEQ multiplex PCR; TCRdb holds only in-frame clones, not every one. The data show approximately 210,000 clones, almost 85% seen once. Sequenced sample: peripheral blood. The source of this sequence is a middle-aged woman with acute or convalescent COVID-19.

The CDR3 bases are TGTGCCAGCACCCTAGCCTCGGTCTCCTACGAGCAGTACTTC. Translation: CASTLASVSYEQYF. The chain joins TRBV28 to TRBJ2-7, with D possibly TRBD2 on 5 matching bases. Between the trimmed V and J ends, which lost 7 bases and 0 bases, there was a span of 13 bases. The CDR3 is 14 residues long. CDR1 and CDR2 from the germline V gene are MDHEN and SYDVKM.